These 22 T cell receptor beta chains were sequenced from one sample in a study of blood T cell repertoires in COVID-19. Profiling relied on immunoSEQ multiplex PCR, and the TCRdb table lists in-frame clones only, not all of them. The top ten clones hold roughly 9.8% of a sample with 80,000 to 95,000 clones, roughly three quarters of them seen once. Sequencing used peripheral blood. These receptors were taken from a woman over 75 with acute or convalescent COVID-19.

The CDR3 is CASSPRQGNQPQHF. The DNA for the CDR3 is TGTGCCAGTAGTCCCCGACAGGGCAATCAGCCCCAGCATTTT. The chain employs TRBV19 and TRBJ1-5, with D possibly matching TRBD1 (6 bases). This CDR3 is 14 amino acids long. The V end was cut by 5 bases, the J end by 2 bases, with 10 bases between. Looked up from germline, CDR1 is LNHDA and CDR2 is SQIVND (reference sequence).

The DNA of the CDR3 is TGTGCCAGCAGTAGACAGGGTCCCCCCTACAATGAGCAGTTCTTC. Translated, it gives CASSRQGPPYNEQFF. The genes are TRBV9 and TRBJ2-1; 7 nucleotides line up with TRBD1. J gave up 2 bases and V 5 bases, and 7 bases lay outside the gene matches. Germline CDR1 is SGDLS and CDR2 is YYNGEE. The CDR3 has 15 residues.

The chain links TRBV5-4 to TRBJ1-1, with D possibly being TRBD1 (5 bases). The V gene's germline CDR1 is SGHNT and CDR2 YYREEE (reference sequence). The V end was cut by 3 bases, the J end by 0 bases, with 9 bases between. This CDR3 comprises 14 residues. The CDR3 reads CASSSDTVNTEAFF. CDR3 DNA sequence: TGTGCCAGCAGCTCGGACACTGTGAACACTGAAGCTTTCTTT.

The chain employs TRBV4-2 and TRBJ1-4; TRBD1 might be the D (6 bases). Deletions cut 4 bases from V and 3 bases from J, with 12 bases between. Per germline, CDR1 LGHNA and CDR2 YNFKEQ. The CDR3 covers 15 residues. CDR3 coding DNA: TGTGCCAGCAGCCTTAACAGGGAGCCTAATGAAAAACTGTTTTTT. It is translated as CASSLNREPNEKLFF.

The chain employs TRBV6-5 and TRBJ2-2, with 7 bases matching TRBD2. This CDR3 contains 15 residues. V lost 6 bases to trimming and J lost 3 bases; unmatched junction nucleotides: 7. Germline V lookup: CDR1 MNHEY, CDR2 SVGAGI. The CDR3 DNA follows: TGTGCCAGCAGGCGCGGGGGAAGCGACACCGGGGAGCTGTTTTTT. Amino acids: CASRRGGSDTGELFF.

This clone occurred a few times. The chain couples TRBV5-5 to TRBJ1-1; perhaps TRBD1 as D (6 bases). This CDR3 contains 17 residues. V lost 2 bases to trimming and J lost 1 base, with 18 bases between them. Germline V gene data show CDR1 as SGHKS and CDR2 as YYEKEE (reference sequence). This CDR3 reads CASSLLWVGTTNTEAFF. CDR3 DNA: TGTGCCAGCAGCTTACTCTGGGTTGGGACAACGAACACTGAAGCTTTCTTT.

This clone was detected only once. The chain is built from TRBV7-2 and TRBJ2-2; possible D gene TRBD2, 5 bases. The germline V and J ends were trimmed by 5 bases and 0 bases, with 16 bases remaining between them. This CDR3 comprises 17 residues. Germline lookup yields CDR1 SGHTA and CDR2 FQGNSA. In DNA form, the CDR3 reads TGTGCCAGCAGCCCGCCGCAAGGACTCGCGAACACCGGGGAGCTGTTTTTT. Translated, it gives CASSPPQGLANTGELFF.

This chain links TRBV27 with TRBJ1-1; TRBD1 agrees at 7 bases. This CDR3 is built from 14 residues. Germline V lookup: CDR1 MNHEY, CDR2 SMNVEV (reference sequence). V was clipped by 6 bases and J by 5 bases; unmatched bases: 9. CDR3 sequence (DNA): TGTGCCAGCAGACTAGGGGGCGAGAGGACTGAAGCTTTCTTT. As protein: CASRLGGERTEAFF.

The chain carries TRBV3-1 (or the pseudogene TRBV3-2) and TRBJ2-1, with 11 bases matching TRBD2. Germline V gene lookup returns CDR1 LGHDT and CDR2 YNNKEL (reference sequence). With V trimmed by 1 base and J by 4 bases, 3 bases remained unmatched. The CDR3 length is 16 residues. CDR3 nucleotide sequence: TGTGCCAGCAGCCAAGCTAGCGGGGGGACGTACAATGAGCAGTTCTTC. This codes for CASSQASGGTYNEQFF.

J is TRBJ1-1 and V is TRBV5-5; TRBD1 aligns across 8 bases. The germline gives CDR1 SGHKS, CDR2 YYEKEE (reference sequence). The CDR3 is 17 residues long. J lost 1 base, V lost 2 bases, and 10 bases had no gene match. CDR3 residues: CASSFPRGTGPNTEAFF. In nucleotides, the CDR3 is TGTGCCAGCAGCTTTCCCCGGGGGACAGGTCCGAACACTGAAGCTTTCTTT.

The table lists this clone with a few counts. This sequence joins TRBV27 and TRBJ2-3; TRBD2 matches at 8 bases. CDR1 is MNHEY, CDR2 SMNVEV, per germline (reference sequence). The CDR3 runs to 14 residues. V shed 5 bases and J 2 bases; nucleotides not matched to a gene: 3. As DNA, the CDR3 is TGTGCCAGCAGTCGCGGGGGGAACACAGATACGCAGTATTTT. This codes for CASSRGGNTDTQYF.

This rearrangement joins TRBV5-6 to TRBJ1-2, with TRBD1 identical over 8 bases. The CDR3 is 15 residues long. The trim removed 0 bases at V and 3 bases at J, leaving 4 bases unmatched. Germline CDR1 and CDR2: SGHDT and YYEEEE. CDR3: CASSLGTGGDYGYTF. CDR3 bases: TGTGCCAGCAGCTTGGGAACAGGGGGGGACTATGGCTACACCTTC.

The chain recombines TRBV21-1 with TRBJ1-2; the D call TRBD1 from the table was never checked on the DNA. TRBV21-1 is termed a pseudogene. This CDR3 is 16 amino acids long. The CDR3 coding sequence is TGTGCCAGCAGCAATAGTGAGACAGGGGCAATCTATGGCTACACCTTC. This gives the protein CASSNSETGAIYGYTF.

V usage is TRBV7-9 and J usage is TRBJ1-1; D might be TRBD1 (5 bases). V gave up 6 bases and J gave up 1 base, with 9 bases separating them. Germline values: CDR1 SEHNR, CDR2 FQNEAQ (reference sequence). This CDR3 has 13 amino acids. The CDR3 spells CASRLTGNTEAFF. CDR3 bases: TGTGCCAGCAGATTAACAGGGAACACTGAAGCTTTCTTT.

Remarks on this clone: The junction departs from the called germline gene at one end, perhaps through a read error. The J gene is TRBJ1-2, the V gene TRBV6-2 or TRBV6-3; 11 positions agree with TRBD1. The CDR3 is 13 amino acids. The germline CDR1 and CDR2 sequences are MNHEY and SVGEGT. The DNA for the CDR3 is TGTGCCAGCAGTCTAGGACAGGGGGCATCATCCCGCTTC. It codes for CASSLGQGASSRF.

This chain uses TRBV24-1 with TRBJ2-5; 7 bases agree with TRBD2. Losses at the gene ends were 3 bases for V and 4 bases for J; bases not matched to a gene: 1. CDR1 is KGHDR and CDR2 is SFDVKD in the germline V gene. The CDR3 runs to 13 residues. Here the CDR3 reads CATSDSGTETQYF. In DNA form, the CDR3 reads TGTGCCACCAGTGATAGCGGGACAGAGACCCAGTACTTC.

The gene calls are TRBV11-2 and TRBJ2-7; D is unresolved. CDR3 size: 12 residues. Germline V lookup: CDR1 SGHAT, CDR2 FQNNGV. V gave up 3 bases and J gave up 4 bases, with 7 bases separating them. This chain's CDR3 is CASSLSRYEQYF. In DNA, the CDR3 is TGTGCCAGCAGCTTGTCTAGGTACGAGCAGTACTTC.

The DNA for the CDR3 is TGTGCCAGCACCAAACGGGACAGCTCTGGAAACACCATATATTTT. Protein product: CASTKRDSSGNTIYF. The genes are TRBV3-1 (or the pseudogene TRBV3-2) and TRBJ1-3; 7 nucleotides match TRBD1. V trimming: 7 bases; J trimming: 0 bases; junction bases outside the gene matches: 6. The CDR3 totals 15 residues. From germline, CDR1 is LGHDT and CDR2 YNNKEL (reference sequence).

This clone has only one observation. The rearrangement links TRBV9 to TRBJ2-1; D remains unclear. CDR1 is SGDLS and CDR2 is YYNGEE in the germline V gene. V was shortened by 0 bases and J by 0 bases, with 7 bases between the two germline ends. CDR3 length: 15 amino acids. Written as DNA, the CDR3 is TGTGCCAGCAGCGTAGGGCTCAGCTCCTACAATGAGCAGTTCTTC. Its translation: CASSVGLSSYNEQFF.

This chain uses TRBV2 with TRBJ2-7; TRBD2 is a possible D gene (6 bases). V lost 7 bases, J lost 6 bases, and 16 bases lay in between. The CDR3 is 13 residues long. The germline V gene has CDR1 SNHLY and CDR2 FYNNEI. The CDR3 DNA reads TGTGCCAGCAATGGAGGGTTACCTTCCGAGCAGTACTTC. It is translated as CASNGGLPSEQYF.

This clone was seen only a few times. The chain is built from TRBV7-2 and TRBJ2-3, with TRBD2 matching over 8 bases. CDR1 is SGHTA and CDR2 is FQGNSA in the germline V gene. J lost 8 bases, V lost 5 bases, and 12 bases had no gene match. The CDR3 loop spans 15 amino acids. CDR3 loop: CASSQGTRVQGTQYF. CDR3 DNA: TGTGCCAGCAGCCAAGGGACTAGGGTGCAGGGTACGCAGTATTTT.

The V gene is TRBV21-1, the J gene TRBJ2-7; the table's D call TRBD1 went unverified against the DNA. TRBV21-1 is a known pseudogene. The length of the CDR3 is 13 residues. The CDR3 is CASRDRGSYEQYF. Written as DNA, the CDR3 is TGTGCCAGCAGGGACAGGGGATCCTACGAGCAGTACTTC.